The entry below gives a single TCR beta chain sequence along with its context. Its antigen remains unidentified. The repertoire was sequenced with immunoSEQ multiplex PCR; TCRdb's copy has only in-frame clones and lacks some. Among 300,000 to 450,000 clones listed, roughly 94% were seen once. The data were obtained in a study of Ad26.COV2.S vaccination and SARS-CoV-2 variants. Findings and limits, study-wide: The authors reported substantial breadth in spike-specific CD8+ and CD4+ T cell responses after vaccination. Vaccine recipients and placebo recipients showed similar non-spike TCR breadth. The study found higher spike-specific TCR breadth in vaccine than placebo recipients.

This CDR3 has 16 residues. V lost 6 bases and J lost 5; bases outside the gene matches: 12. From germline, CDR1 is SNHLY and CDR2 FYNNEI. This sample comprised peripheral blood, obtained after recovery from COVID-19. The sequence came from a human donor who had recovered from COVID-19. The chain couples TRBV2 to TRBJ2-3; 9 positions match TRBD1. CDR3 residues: CASRDLPGQGKDTQYF. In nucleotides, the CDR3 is TGTGCCAGCAGAGATCTACCGGGACAGGGCAAAGATACGCAGTATTTT.